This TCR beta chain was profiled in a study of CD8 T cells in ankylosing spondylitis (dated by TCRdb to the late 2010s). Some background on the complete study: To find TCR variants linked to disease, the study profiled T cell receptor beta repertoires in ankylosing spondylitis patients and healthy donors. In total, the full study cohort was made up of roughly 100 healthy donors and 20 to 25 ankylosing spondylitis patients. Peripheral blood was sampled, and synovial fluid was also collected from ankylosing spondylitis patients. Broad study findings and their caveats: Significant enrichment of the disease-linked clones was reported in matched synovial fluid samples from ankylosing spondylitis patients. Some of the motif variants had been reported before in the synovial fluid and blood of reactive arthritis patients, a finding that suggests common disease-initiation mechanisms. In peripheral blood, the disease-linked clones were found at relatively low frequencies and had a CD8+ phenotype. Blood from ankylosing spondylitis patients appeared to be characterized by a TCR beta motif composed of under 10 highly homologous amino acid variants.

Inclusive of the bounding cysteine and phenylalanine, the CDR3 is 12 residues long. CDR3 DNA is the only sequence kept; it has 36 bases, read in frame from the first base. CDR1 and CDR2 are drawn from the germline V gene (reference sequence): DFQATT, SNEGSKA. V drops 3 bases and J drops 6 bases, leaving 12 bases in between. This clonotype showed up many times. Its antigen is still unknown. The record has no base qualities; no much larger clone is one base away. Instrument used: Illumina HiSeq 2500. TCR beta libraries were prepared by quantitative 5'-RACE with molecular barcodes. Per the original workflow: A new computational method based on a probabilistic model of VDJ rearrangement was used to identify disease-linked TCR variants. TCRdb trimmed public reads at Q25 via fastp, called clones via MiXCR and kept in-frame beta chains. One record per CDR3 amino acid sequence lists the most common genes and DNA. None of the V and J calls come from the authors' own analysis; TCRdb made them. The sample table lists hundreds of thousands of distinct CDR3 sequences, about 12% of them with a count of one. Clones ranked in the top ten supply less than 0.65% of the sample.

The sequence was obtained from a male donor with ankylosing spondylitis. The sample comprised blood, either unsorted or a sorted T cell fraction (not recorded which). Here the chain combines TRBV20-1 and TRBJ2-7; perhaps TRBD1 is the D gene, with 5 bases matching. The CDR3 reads CSASLNQGEQYF. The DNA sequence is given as TGCAGTGCTAGCCTCAACCAGGGCGAGCAGTACTTC.